Listed below are T cell receptor beta chains from one sample, sequenced in a study of blood T cell repertoires in COVID-19. Method: immunoSEQ multiplex PCR; TCRdb's copy keeps in-frame clones and lacks some. Of approximately 270,000 clones in the sample, 70% to 90% were seen once. Material for sequencing was PBMCs or T cells enriched from blood (not recorded which). The receptors were gathered from a woman aged 30 to 39 who had recovered from COVID-19. Each CDR3 is given with its conserved first and last residue. Each record gives: J gene, V gene, CDR3 length, CDR3 protein.

TRBJ1-2 | TRBV28 | 12 | CASSLEEYGYTF
TRBJ2-7 | TRBV27 | 14 | CASSLLLEGPEQYF
TRBJ2-1 | TRBV3-1/TRBV3-2 | 15 | CASSQDSGVSDEQFF
TRBJ2-1 | TRBV5-1 | 15 | CASSLAGHVAGPKFF
TRBJ1-5 | TRBV28 | 16 | CASSLPGQGQNQPQHF
TRBJ1-2 | TRBV3-1/TRBV3-2 | 16 | CASSQDSTGYSYGYTF
TRBJ2-7 | TRBV5-5 | 15 | CASTRDSSFSYEQYF
TRBJ2-5 | TRBV3-1/TRBV3-2 | 14 | CASSQGGLQETQYF
TRBJ1-1 | TRBV7-9 | 17 | CASSLGTGSGKNTEAFF
TRBJ2-4 | TRBV12-3/TRBV12-4 | 12 | CASSRDRGREYF
TRBJ1-1 | TRBV25-1 | 14 | CASSERGGNTEAFF
TRBJ2-1 | TRBV10-1 | 15 | CASSRDLSSYNEQFF
TRBJ1-6 | TRBV28 | 14 | CASSLLTASSPLHF
TRBJ2-7 | TRBV4-1 | 16 | CASRGNTGTQNYEQYF
TRBJ2-7 | TRBV7-2 | 13 | CASFPGNSYEQYF
TRBJ1-2 | TRBV5-4 | 16 | CASSQGQADIYYGYTF
TRBJ2-1 | TRBV7-8 | 13 | CASSPRQINEQFF
TRBJ2-1 | TRBV9 | 14 | CASSAGVQGNEQFF
TRBJ2-3 | TRBV7-8 | 17 | CASSLPSGSTYTDTQYF
TRBJ2-7 | TRBV10-2 | 13 | CATADRGAYEQYF
TRBJ2-7 | TRBV30 | 13 | CAWSVGDRGLWYF
TRBJ1-6 | TRBV6-5 | 11 | CATSTGWTLHF
TRBJ1-2 | TRBV7-2 | 13 | CASSPRGSFGYTF
TRBJ2-7 | TRBV25-1 | 16 | CASSEPGLGRPGEQYF
TRBJ1-1 | TRBV27 | 15 | CASSLYPGLNTEAFF
TRBJ2-7 | TRBV7-2 | 14 | CASSPDRGRVEQYF
TRBJ2-1 | TRBV3-1/TRBV3-2 | 12 | CASSQQYNEQFF
TRBJ2-7 | TRBV18 | 16 | CASSPFRQGASYEQYF
TRBJ1-2 | TRBV10-3 | 14 | CAISEGQAFYGYTF